The 28 T cell receptor beta chains below come from one sample, sequenced in a study of OX40 agonist ivuxolimab in advanced cancers. Profiling relied on immunoSEQ multiplex PCR, and the TCRdb table lists in-frame clones only, not all of them. The sample lists about 100,000 clones, 80% to 95% occurring once. Specimen: CD4+ or CD8+ T cells sorted from blood, collected in a trial of the OX40 agonist ivuxolimab. These receptor sequences come from an adult with an advanced solid tumor such as melanoma, head and neck, liver or kidney cancer.

The rearrangement joins TRBV5-6 to TRBJ2-7; 7 bases are a match to TRBD2. This CDR3 spans 14 amino acids. From germline, CDR1 is SGHDT and CDR2 YYEEEE. V shed 2 bases and J 7 bases; nucleotides not matched to a gene: 9. CDR3 bases: TGTGCCAGCAGCTTAGAGGGAGGGGCCTTGGAGCAGTACTTC. It is translated as CASSLEGGALEQYF.

The chain employs TRBV16 and TRBJ2-2; D may correspond to TRBD1 or TRBD2 (5 bases each). Trimming shortened V by 3 bases and J by 13 bases, and 15 bases separated the two germline ends. The CDR3 consists of 13 residues. Germline V gene lookup returns CDR1 KGHSY and CDR2 FQNENV. The chain's CDR3 is CASSQTGRRLLFF. The CDR3 bases are TGTGCCAGCAGCCAGACGGGGCGCCGGCTGCTGTTTTTT.

This sequence joins TRBV4-3 and TRBJ1-5; unclear D gene. The V end was cut by 0 bases, the J end by 5 bases, with 5 bases between. CDR1 LGHNA and CDR2 YSLEER come from the germline V gene. This CDR3 has 13 residues. The CDR3: CASSQDRDQPQHF. Written as DNA, the CDR3 is TGCGCCAGCAGCCAAGATAGGGATCAGCCCCAGCATTTT.

The CDR3, as DNA: TGCAGTGCTAGGGAGACGTGGGAGCAGTACTTC. Protein product: CSARETWEQYF. The chain couples TRBV20-1 to TRBJ2-7, with unresolved D. Germline CDR1 is DFQATT and CDR2 is SNEGSKA (reference sequence). V shed 3 bases and J shed 7 bases, with 10 bases lying between them. The CDR3 covers 11 residues.

J is TRBJ1-5 and V is TRBV5-8; D not resolved. V lost 2 bases and J 3 bases, leaving 15 bases between the germline ends. The length of the CDR3 is 16 residues. Per germline, CDR1 SGHTS and CDR2 YDEGEE. CDR3 protein: CASSFESWQFNQPQHF. CDR3 in DNA: TGTGCCAGCAGCTTTGAGAGTTGGCAGTTCAATCAGCCCCAGCATTTT. Filled out from reference TRBV5-8 and TRBJ1-5, the complete variable domain reads EAGVTQSPTHLIKTRGQQATLRCSPISGHTSVYWYQQALGLGLQFLLWYDEGEERNRGNFPPRFSGRQFPNYSSELNVNALELEDSALYLCASSFESWQFNQPQHFGDGTRLSIL.

The chain has TRBV7-2 and TRBJ1-1; D is possibly TRBD1 (5 bases). Germline CDR1 is SGHTA and CDR2 is FQGNSA. The CDR3 runs to 15 residues. Deletions cut 5 bases from V and 1 base from J, with 14 bases between. This CDR3 is CASSGTTRGNTEAFF. CDR3 in DNA: TGTGCCAGCAGCGGAACGACAAGGGGGAACACTGAAGCTTTCTTT.

There are a few counts of this clone. The chain couples TRBV5-4 to TRBJ2-5, with 7 bases lining up with TRBD2. The CDR3 extends over 14 amino acids. Trimming cost V 0 bases and J 3 bases; bases outside gene matches: 2. Germline V gene sequence: CDR1 SGHNT, CDR2 YYREEE (reference sequence). CDR3 nucleotides: TGTGCCAGCAGCTTGGGAGGGAGGGAAGAGACCCAGTACTTC. This translates into CASSLGGREETQYF.

This rearrangement joins TRBV6-6 to TRBJ1-5, with TRBD1 matching over 8 bases. There are 14 residues in the CDR3. V shed 6 bases, J shed 6 bases, and the junction held 7 bases outside the gene matches. CDR1 is MNHNY, CDR2 SVGAGI, per germline (reference sequence). The CDR3 is CASSQRTGPQPQHF. The DNA of the CDR3 is TGTGCCAGCAGCCAGAGGACAGGGCCTCAGCCCCAGCATTTT.

The chain joins TRBV14 to TRBJ2-5, with TRBD1 as a possible D gene (5 bases). Per the germline V gene, CDR1 is SGHDN and CDR2 is FVKESK. The CDR3 totals 18 residues. Between the trimmed V and J ends, which lost 4 bases and 0 bases, there was a span of 21 bases. CDR3 nucleotide sequence: TGTGCCAGCAGCCCCACCACCGGCTGGGGCGCATACCAAGAGACCCAGTACTTC. It codes for CASSPTTGWGAYQETQYF. The full variable domain, in which reference TRBV14 and TRBJ2-5 provide the parts outside the CDR3, is EAGVTQFPSHSVIEKGQTVTLRCDPISGHDNLYWYRRVMGKEIKFLLHFVKESKQDESGMPNNRFLAERTGGTYSTLKVQPAELEDSGVYFCASSPTTGWGAYQETQYFGPGTRLLVL.

The V and J genes are TRBV5-8 and TRBJ1-5; TRBD1 might be the D (6 bases). This CDR3 has 16 amino acids. Trimming shortened V by 4 bases and J by 6 bases, and 20 bases separated the two germline ends. Germline V lookup: CDR1 SGHTS, CDR2 YDEGEE. CDR3 in DNA: TGTGCCAGCAGCCTTAACAAAGGACAGTTGGGTCAGCCCCAGCATTTT. Translated: CASSLNKGQLGQPQHF.

The chain is built from TRBV11-1 and TRBJ2-7, with D hard to call. The CDR3 loop spans 14 amino acids. The V end lost 3 bases, the J end lost 1 base, and 10 bases lay between the germline ends. CDR1 SGHAT and CDR2 FQDESV come from the germline V gene (reference sequence). CDR3 bases: TGTGCCAGCAGCTTCCGCTCGGGTTCCTACGAGCAGTACTTC. It specifies CASSFRSGSYEQYF.

The chain is built from TRBV27 and TRBJ2-4, with 11 bases aligning to TRBD2. V trimming: 5 bases; J trimming: 3 bases; junction bases outside the gene matches: 6. There are 16 residues in the CDR3. CDR1 and CDR2 from the germline V gene are MNHEY and SMNVEV (reference sequence). The CDR3, as DNA: TGTGCCAGCAGTCCTCTAGCGGGAGGTGTCAAAAACATTCAGTACTTC. Encoded protein: CASSPLAGGVKNIQYF.

This chain links TRBV6-5 with TRBJ2-1; D call uncertain. The germline CDR1 and CDR2 sequences are MNHEY and SVGAGI. Trimming removed 2 bases from V and 0 bases from J, with 8 bases in between. The CDR3 is 15 residues long. This CDR3 is CASSYEESSYNEQFF. The DNA of the CDR3 is TGTGCCAGCAGTTACGAGGAGAGCTCCTACAATGAGCAGTTCTTC.

This chain links TRBV5-4 with TRBJ2-1; TRBD1 is a possible D gene (7 bases). The CDR3 totals 15 residues. The V and J ends lost 3 bases and 7 bases respectively, with 17 bases between them. The germline gives CDR1 SGHNT, CDR2 YYREEE (reference sequence). The CDR3 sequence: CASSSTGEATNEQFF. The CDR3, as DNA: TGTGCCAGCAGCTCCACAGGGGAGGCTACAAATGAGCAGTTCTTC.

The chain couples TRBV4-3 to TRBJ2-3; no clear D. Germline V gene lookup returns CDR1 LGHNA and CDR2 YSLEER. V dropped 1 base and J dropped 2 bases, with 10 bases sitting between them. The CDR3 extends over 15 amino acids. The CDR3 protein is CASSQVIVFTDTQYF. CDR3 DNA: TGCGCCAGCAGCCAAGTGATTGTGTTCACAGATACGCAGTATTTT.

The V call is TRBV29-1, the J call TRBJ2-7, with D possibly being TRBD1 (6 bases). This CDR3 has 13 amino acids. Germline V gene lookup returns CDR1 SQVTM and CDR2 ANQGSEA. Trimming pared 6 bases from V and 7 bases from J, leaving 19 bases between. In DNA form, the CDR3 reads TGCAGCGTCCGCCGGGCAGGGGCCGGGGAGCAGTACTTC. This encodes CSVRRAGAGEQYF.

J is TRBJ2-1 and V is TRBV5-1, with 7 bases that match TRBD2. With V trimmed by 5 bases and J by 5 bases, 16 bases remained unmatched. The germline gives CDR1 SGHRS, CDR2 YFSETQ. This CDR3 comprises 17 residues. The CDR3 nucleotides read TGCGCCAGCAGATGGGGCGTGGCGGGAGTAGGGGACAATGAGCAGTTCTTC. Translating gives CASRWGVAGVGDNEQFF.

The chain links TRBV11-2 to TRBJ2-3; D unclear. Germline V gene data show CDR1 as SGHAT and CDR2 as FQNNGV. The CDR3 is made up of 13 amino acids. The V end was cut by 1 base, the J end by 1 base, with 3 bases between. CDR3 sequence: CASSLAGTDTQYF. In DNA form, the CDR3 reads TGTGCCAGCAGCTTAGCCGGCACAGATACGCAGTATTTT.

The chain uses TRBV28 and TRBJ2-5; no reliable D call. The V gene lost 2 bases and the J gene lost 5 bases, with 12 bases spanning the gap. Germline values: CDR1 MDHEN, CDR2 SYDVKM. The CDR3 runs 14 residues. The CDR3 nucleotides read TGTGCCAGCAGTTTAGGCCGTTTTCTGGAGACCCAGTACTTC. Encoded protein: CASSLGRFLETQYF.

V and J are TRBV6-1 and TRBJ1-5; D gene unclear. There are 15 residues in the CDR3. V was shortened by 6 bases and J by 7 bases, with 19 bases between the two germline ends. Germline lookup yields CDR1 MNHNS and CDR2 SASEGT. The CDR3 DNA is TGTGCCAGCAGACTTATGGCGTTGGTCAACCAGCCCCAGCATTTT. Amino acid sequence: CASRLMALVNQPQHF.

The chain links TRBV19 to TRBJ1-1; D perhaps matches TRBD1 (6 bases). Germline lookup yields CDR1 LNHDA and CDR2 SQIVND (reference sequence). V was pared by 5 bases and J by 1 base, with 8 bases between. The CDR3 is made up of 13 amino acids. CDR3 loop: CASSPQGNTEAFF. The CDR3, as DNA: TGTGCCAGTAGTCCACAGGGGAACACTGAAGCTTTCTTT. Full variable domain (outside the CDR3, taken from reference TRBV19 and TRBJ1-1): DGGITQSPKYLFRKEGQNVTLSCEQNLNHDAMYWYRQDPGQGLRLIYYSQIVNDFQKGDIAEGYSVSREKKESFPLTVTSAQKNPTAFYLCASSPQGNTEAFFGQGTRLTVV.

This clone showed up just a few times. V gene TRBV6-5 combines with J gene TRBJ2-5; TRBD2 might be the D (5 bases). CDR3 length: 14 residues. CDR1 and CDR2 from the germline V gene are MNHEY and SVGAGI. V shed 6 bases and J shed 9 bases, with 20 bases lying between them. CDR3 region: CASSRTWTDGAQYF. The CDR3 DNA is TGTGCCAGCAGCCGCACCTGGACTGATGGGGCCCAGTACTTC.

As concerns this clone: The sample contains more than one DNA sequence encoding this CDR3. This chain links TRBV28 with TRBJ1-4; TRBD1 agrees at 8 bases. The CDR3 length is 14 residues. The V gene's germline CDR1 is MDHEN and CDR2 SYDVKM. The ends lost 3 bases at V and 7 bases at J; junction bases unmatched: 4. The CDR3 nucleotides are TGTGCCAGCAGTTTCCGACAGGGGCGTGAAAAACTGTTTTTT. Translated, it gives CASSFRQGREKLFF. The variable domain in full, with the rest retrieved from reference TRBV28 and TRBJ1-4, is DVKVTQSSRYLVKRTGEKVFLECVQDMDHENMFWYRQDPGLGLRLIYFSYDVKMKEKGDIPEGYSVSREKKERFSLILESASTNQTSMYLCASSFRQGREKLFFGSGTQLSVL.

The chain joins TRBV7-2 to TRBJ1-5; D gene uncertain. V lost 5 bases to trimming and J lost 0 bases, with 11 bases between them. The CDR3 totals 15 residues. The V gene's germline CDR1 is SGHTA and CDR2 FQGNSA. The CDR3 here is CASSPRTDSNQPQHF. CDR3 nucleotide sequence: TGTGCCAGCAGCCCCCGGACGGATAGCAATCAGCCCCAGCATTTT. Full variable domain (outside the CDR3, taken from reference TRBV7-2 and TRBJ1-5): GAGVSQSPSNKVTEKGKDVELRCDPISGHTALYWYRQSLGQGLEFLIYFQGNSAPDKSGLPSDRFSAERTGGSVSTLTIQRTQQEDSAVYLCASSPRTDSNQPQHFGDGTRLSIL.

CDR3 sequence: CASSLAGTGVRGYTF. The CDR3, as DNA: TGTGCCAGCAGTTTAGCCGGGACAGGGGTACGGGGCTACACCTTC. The chain joins TRBV28 to TRBJ1-2; 10 bases fit TRBD1. V was clipped by 2 bases and J by 8 bases; unmatched bases: 8. The length of the CDR3 is 15 residues. Germline loops: CDR1 MDHEN, CDR2 SYDVKM.

This clone showed up just once. This chain links TRBV14 with TRBJ2-1; 8 positions match TRBD2. Per germline, CDR1 SGHDN and CDR2 FVKESK. Trimming removed 3 bases from V and 2 bases from J; junction bases left unmatched: 3. The CDR3 totals 15 residues. The CDR3 protein is CASSQPAGAYNEQFF. The CDR3 DNA follows: TGTGCCAGCAGCCAGCCAGCGGGAGCCTACAATGAGCAGTTCTTC.

V is TRBV5-1 and J is TRBJ2-7; D unclear. The ends were cut back, 0 bases at V and 2 bases at J, with 9 bases in the middle. In germline, CDR1 is SGHRS, CDR2 YFSETQ. The CDR3 consists of 14 residues. CDR3 coding DNA: TGCGCCAGCAGCTTGGCCTCCGGCCCCTACGAGCAGTACTTC. Translation: CASSLASGPYEQYF.

The chain carries TRBV5-6 and TRBJ1-3; TRBD1 aligns across 7 bases. The V and J ends lost 4 bases and 3 bases, in that order; junction bases with no gene match: 4. Germline V gene lookup returns CDR1 SGHDT and CDR2 YYEEEE. The CDR3 extends over 14 amino acids. The CDR3 loop is CASSITGVGNTIYF. CDR3 nucleotides: TGTGCCAGCAGCATTACAGGGGTTGGAAACACCATATATTTT.